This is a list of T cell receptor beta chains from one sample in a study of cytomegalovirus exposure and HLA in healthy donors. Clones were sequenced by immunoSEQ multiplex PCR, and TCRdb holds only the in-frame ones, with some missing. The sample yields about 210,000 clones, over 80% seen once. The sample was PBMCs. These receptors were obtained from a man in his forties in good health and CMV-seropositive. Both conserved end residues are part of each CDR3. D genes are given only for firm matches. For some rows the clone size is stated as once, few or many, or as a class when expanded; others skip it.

CASSPDRGMVIQYF | TGTGCCAGCAGTCCTGACAGGGGGATGGTCATTCAGTACTTC | TRBD1 | TRBJ2-4 | - | TRBV27
CASSFAGELFF | TGTGCCAGCAGCTTCGCCGGGGAGCTGTTTTTT | - | TRBJ2-2 | - | TRBV7-9
CASSPRAGVNTGELFF | TGTGCCAGCAGCCCCCGGGCGGGAGTGAACACCGGGGAGCTGTTTTTT | TRBD2 | TRBJ2-2 | - | TRBV13
CASRGDRGAYEQYF | TGTGCCAGCAGGGGGGACAGGGGAGCCTACGAGCAGTACTTC | TRBD1 | TRBJ2-7 | - | TRBV6-5
CASSSPVTSAYNEQFF | TGTGCCAGCAGCTCGCCGGTGACTAGCGCGTACAATGAGCAGTTCTTC | TRBD2 | TRBJ2-1 | - | TRBV13
CASSSNRVGDTEAFF | TGTGCCAGTAGTTCCAACAGGGTGGGGGACACTGAAGCTTTCTTT | - | TRBJ1-1 | - | TRBV19
CASSIQTGINTEAFF | TGCGCCAGCAGCATCCAGACAGGGATCAACACTGAAGCTTTCTTT | TRBD1 | TRBJ1-1 | - | TRBV5-1
CASSMGQVSGTEAFF | TGTGCCAGCAGTATGGGACAGGTGTCAGGCACTGAAGCTTTCTTT | TRBD1 | TRBJ1-1 | - | TRBV6-1
CAWSADRGNYGYTF | TGTGCCTGGAGTGCCGACAGGGGGAACTATGGCTACACCTTC | TRBD1 | TRBJ1-2 | - | TRBV30
CASSLGDTGSYEQYF | TGTGCCAGCAGCTTAGGCGACACCGGCTCCTACGAGCAGTACTTC | - | TRBJ2-7 | - | TRBV7-9
CASSIGRLSEAFF | TGTGCCAGTAGTATAGGCCGATTGAGTGAAGCTTTCTTT | - | TRBJ1-1 | - | TRBV19
CASSEMGHSETQYF | TGCGCCAGCAGTGAGATGGGGCACTCGGAGACCCAGTACTTC | - | TRBJ2-5 | - | TRBV10-1
CSVEDGLAGGETQYF | TGCAGCGTTGAAGATGGACTAGCGGGAGGAGAGACCCAGTACTTC | TRBD2 | TRBJ2-5 | - | TRBV29-1
CASRFTGTHQPQHF | TGTGCCAGCAGATTTACAGGTACGCATCAGCCCCAGCATTTT | - | TRBJ1-5 | - | TRBV27
CASSYSSGLSQPQHF | TGTGCCAGCAGTTACTCGTCGGGGTTGTCTCAGCCCCAGCATTTT | - | TRBJ1-5 | - | TRBV6-5
CASKTQGADQPQHF | TGTGCCAGCAAGACACAGGGGGCGGATCAGCCCCAGCATTTT | TRBD1 | TRBJ1-5 | few | TRBV2
CASSGSTGGDEQFF | TGTGCCAGCAGCGGGTCGACAGGGGGGGATGAGCAGTTCTTC | TRBD1 | TRBJ2-1 | - | TRBV7-2
CASSSTMSYNEQFF | TGCGCCAGCAGCTCCACTATGAGCTACAATGAGCAGTTCTTC | - | TRBJ2-1 | - | TRBV5-1
CASSRGHGTEAFF | TGTGCCAGTAGTCGGGGACACGGCACTGAAGCTTTCTTT | - | TRBJ1-1 | - | TRBV19
CASSPRIAGIQETQYF | TGTGCCAGCAGCCCACGAATCGCGGGTATACAAGAGACCCAGTACTTC | - | TRBJ2-5 | - | TRBV13
CASSLSGRAYNEQFF | TGTGCCAGCAGCTTGAGCGGGAGGGCCTACAATGAGCAGTTCTTC | TRBD2 | TRBJ2-1 | - | TRBV7-3
CASRATGGRGYTF | TGTGCCAGCAGGGCGACAGGGGGAAGGGGCTACACCTTC | TRBD1 | TRBJ1-2 | - | TRBV6-5
CANDRGDYGYTF | TGTGCCAACGACAGGGGTGACTATGGCTACACCTTC | TRBD1 | TRBJ1-2 | - | TRBV10-3
CASSIAGDYNEQFF | TGTGCCAGCAGTATAGCGGGAGACTACAATGAGCAGTTCTTC | TRBD2 | TRBJ2-1 | - | TRBV6-4
CASSKRYEQYF | TGTGCCAGCAGTAAACGGTACGAGCAGTACTTC | - | TRBJ2-7 | - | TRBV7-2
CASKTGLGNQPQHF | TGTGCCAGCAAGACAGGGTTGGGCAATCAGCCCCAGCATTTT | TRBD1 | TRBJ1-5 | - | TRBV2
CASSVDISNYGYTF | TGTGCCAGCAGCGTCGACATCTCTAACTATGGCTACACCTTC | - | TRBJ1-2 | - | TRBV6-1
CAGGAGITGELFF | TGTGCCGGTGGGGCGGGGATCACCGGGGAGCTGTTTTTT | - | TRBJ2-2 | - | TRBV6-1
CASSQDGSASGRYEQYF | TGCGCCAGCAGCCAAGATGGTTCGGCTAGCGGCCGCTACGAGCAGTACTTC | TRBD2 | TRBJ2-7 | - | TRBV4-1
CASSRGRVSPRNDGYTF | TGTGCCAGCAGCAGGGGGAGGGTGTCGCCCAGGAACGATGGCTACACCTTC | - | TRBJ1-2 | - | TRBV5-5
CASSLKREEVYNEQFF | TGTGCCAGCAGCTTGAAGCGGGAGGAAGTTTACAATGAGCAGTTCTTC | TRBD2 | TRBJ2-1 | - | TRBV5-5
CAWATGGAGANVLTF | TGTGCCTGGGCTACAGGGGGCGCTGGGGCCAACGTCCTGACTTTC | TRBD1 | TRBJ2-6 | - | TRBV30
CASSLALTPFSTDTQYF | TGTGCCAGCAGCTTAGCGCTAACTCCCTTCAGCACAGATACGCAGTATTTT | - | TRBJ2-3 | - | TRBV11-1
CASTRLAGVTNEQFF | TGTGCCAGCACCAGACTAGCGGGAGTCACCAATGAGCAGTTCTTC | TRBD2 | TRBJ2-1 | - | TRBV7-9
CASSGGQVRGTQYF | TGTGCCAGCAGTGGCGGACAGGTTCGGGGGACCCAGTACTTC | TRBD1 | TRBJ2-5 | - | TRBV6-1
CASSLTGGLNEKLFF | TGTGCCAGCTCACTCACAGGGGGACTTAATGAAAAACTGTTTTTT | TRBD1 | TRBJ1-4 | - | TRBV18